A selection of T cell receptor beta chains follows, all from one sample in a study of cytomegalovirus exposure and HLA in healthy donors. Clones were sequenced by immunoSEQ multiplex PCR, and TCRdb holds only the in-frame ones, with some missing. The sample carries 150,000 to 180,000 clones, around 80% recorded once. Input material: PBMCs. These receptor sequences come from a man aged 30 to 45 in good health and CMV-seropositive. The CDR3 runs from the conserved cysteine through the conserved F or W. D genes are given only for firm matches. Size tells how often a clone was seen (once, few, many) or the class of an expanded clone, and some rows leave it out.

V gene: TRBV27; clone size: few; J gene: TRBJ1-1; CDR3 length: 17; D gene: TRBD1; CDR3 protein: CASSLFPPGQLNTEAFF; CDR3 DNA: TGTGCCAGCAGTTTATTTCCACCGGGACAGTTAAACACTGAAGCTTTCTTT
V gene: TRBV30; clone size: NA; J gene: TRBJ2-6; CDR3 length: 14; D gene: NA; CDR3 protein: CAWSRSSGANVLTF; CDR3 DNA: TGTGCCTGGAGCAGAAGCTCTGGGGCCAACGTCCTGACTTTC
V gene: TRBV4-1; clone size: NA; J gene: TRBJ2-1; CDR3 length: 15; D gene: TRBD2; CDR3 protein: CASSQDREGRNEQFF; CDR3 DNA: TGCGCCAGCAGCCAAGACCGGGAGGGCCGCAATGAGCAGTTCTTC
V gene: TRBV5-6; clone size: NA; J gene: TRBJ2-2; CDR3 length: 15; D gene: NA; CDR3 protein: CASSLGALQTGELFF; CDR3 DNA: TGTGCCAGCAGCTTGGGGGCCCTTCAGACCGGGGAGCTGTTTTTT
V gene: TRBV28; clone size: NA; J gene: TRBJ2-3; CDR3 length: 14; D gene: TRBD2; CDR3 protein: CASSRLAGGDTQYF; CDR3 DNA: TGTGCCAGCAGCCGACTAGCGGGGGGGGATACGCAGTATTTT
V gene: TRBV2; clone size: NA; J gene: TRBJ2-1; CDR3 length: 13; D gene: NA; CDR3 protein: CASRSGQQHEQFF; CDR3 DNA: TGTGCCAGCAGGTCCGGACAGCAGCATGAGCAGTTCTTC
V gene: TRBV28; clone size: NA; J gene: TRBJ2-7; CDR3 length: 14; D gene: TRBD2; CDR3 protein: CASSPPLWGGEQYF; CDR3 DNA: TGTGCCAGCAGTCCACCCCTTTGGGGGGGCGAGCAGTACTTC
V gene: TRBV10-3; clone size: NA; J gene: TRBJ2-7; CDR3 length: 14; D gene: TRBD1; CDR3 protein: CAISQGQAGYEQYF; CDR3 DNA: TGTGCCATCAGTCAGGGACAGGCGGGCTACGAGCAGTACTTC
V gene: TRBV4-2; clone size: few; J gene: TRBJ1-2; CDR3 length: 13; D gene: TRBD1; CDR3 protein: CASSTRTGDGYTF; CDR3 DNA: TGTGCCAGCAGCACCCGGACAGGGGATGGCTACACCTTC
V gene: TRBV2; clone size: NA; J gene: TRBJ2-7; CDR3 length: 15; D gene: TRBD2; CDR3 protein: CASKGLAGDSVEQYF; CDR3 DNA: TGTGCCAGCAAAGGACTAGCGGGAGACTCTGTCGAGCAGTACTTC
V gene: TRBV4-2; clone size: NA; J gene: TRBJ2-7; CDR3 length: 16; D gene: TRBD1; CDR3 protein: CASSQDYPGGSYEQYF; CDR3 DNA: TGTGCCAGCAGCCAAGATTACCCAGGGGGCTCCTACGAGCAGTACTTC
V gene: TRBV5-1; clone size: once; J gene: TRBJ1-4; CDR3 length: 14; D gene: TRBD1; CDR3 protein: CASSRGTGGEKLFF; CDR3 DNA: TGCGCCAGCAGCCGAGGGACAGGGGGTGAAAAACTGTTTTTT
V gene: TRBV28; clone size: NA; J gene: TRBJ1-5; CDR3 length: 15; D gene: TRBD1; CDR3 protein: CASSSGQVSNQPQHF; CDR3 DNA: TGTGCCAGCAGTTCTGGACAGGTTAGCAATCAGCCCCAGCATTTT
V gene: TRBV2; clone size: NA; J gene: TRBJ1-5; CDR3 length: 17; D gene: NA; CDR3 protein: CASSDSSDTYNNQPQHF; CDR3 DNA: TGTGCCAGCAGTGATAGTAGCGACACCTATAACAATCAGCCCCAGCATTTT
V gene: TRBV19; clone size: NA; J gene: TRBJ2-7; CDR3 length: 12; D gene: NA; CDR3 protein: CASQSTNYEQYF; CDR3 DNA: TGTGCCAGCCAGTCGACTAACTACGAGCAGTACTTC
V gene: TRBV6-5; clone size: NA; J gene: TRBJ2-7; CDR3 length: 15; D gene: TRBD1; CDR3 protein: CASSGTGGGSHEQYF; CDR3 DNA: TGTGCCAGCAGTGGGACAGGCGGCGGGTCTCACGAGCAGTACTTC
V gene: TRBV7-2; clone size: NA; J gene: TRBJ2-1; CDR3 length: 15; D gene: NA; CDR3 protein: CASSLVRGSYNEQFF; CDR3 DNA: TGTGCCAGCAGCTTAGTTCGGGGTTCCTACAATGAGCAGTTCTTC
V gene: TRBV28; clone size: NA; J gene: TRBJ2-3; CDR3 length: 16; D gene: NA; CDR3 protein: CASSLIGLEVTDTQYF; CDR3 DNA: TGTGCCAGCAGTTTAATAGGCCTGGAGGTTACAGATACGCAGTATTTT
V gene: TRBV30; clone size: NA; J gene: TRBJ2-7; CDR3 length: 15; D gene: TRBD1; CDR3 protein: CACLLRGQGADEQYF; CDR3 DNA: TGTGCCTGCCTTCTCCGAGGACAGGGGGCCGACGAGCAGTACTTC
V gene: TRBV4-2; clone size: NA; J gene: TRBJ1-1; CDR3 length: 14; D gene: NA; CDR3 protein: CASSRITGGSEAFF; CDR3 DNA: TGTGCCAGCAGCCGGATTACGGGGGGGTCTGAAGCTTTCTTT
V gene: TRBV30; clone size: NA; J gene: TRBJ1-1; CDR3 length: 11; D gene: TRBD1; CDR3 protein: CACDRGGEAFF; CDR3 DNA: TGTGCCTGTGACAGGGGTGGGGAAGCTTTCTTT
V gene: TRBV10-3; clone size: few; J gene: TRBJ1-5; CDR3 length: 14; D gene: NA; CDR3 protein: CAISESPVYQPQHF; CDR3 DNA: TGTGCCATCAGTGAGTCGCCGGTCTATCAGCCCCAGCATTTT
V gene: TRBV2; clone size: NA; J gene: TRBJ1-3; CDR3 length: 15; D gene: NA; CDR3 protein: CASTTYRGSGNAIYF; CDR3 DNA: TGTGCCAGCACTACCTATAGGGGTTCTGGAAACGCCATATATTTT
V gene: TRBV19; clone size: NA; J gene: TRBJ1-1; CDR3 length: 14; D gene: NA; CDR3 protein: CASRRNRVRDEAFF; CDR3 DNA: TGTGCCAGTAGGAGAAACAGGGTAAGGGACGAAGCTTTCTTT
V gene: TRBV19; clone size: NA; J gene: TRBJ1-5; CDR3 length: 13; D gene: NA; CDR3 protein: CASRDSVNQPQHF; CDR3 DNA: TGTGCCAGTAGGGACAGCGTTAATCAGCCCCAGCATTTT
V gene: TRBV13; clone size: NA; J gene: TRBJ2-7; CDR3 length: 15; D gene: NA; CDR3 protein: CASSSGGGDSYEQYF; CDR3 DNA: TGTGCCAGCAGCTCCGGTGGCGGAGACTCCTACGAGCAGTACTTC
V gene: TRBV19; clone size: NA; J gene: TRBJ2-5; CDR3 length: 16; D gene: TRBD2; CDR3 protein: CASSWNHLAGGETQYF; CDR3 DNA: TGTGCCAGTAGCTGGAACCATCTAGCGGGAGGTGAGACCCAGTACTTC
V gene: TRBV5-1; clone size: NA; J gene: TRBJ2-3; CDR3 length: 16; D gene: TRBD1; CDR3 protein: CASSHGTDPSTDTQYF; CDR3 DNA: TGCGCCAGCAGCCACGGGACAGACCCTAGCACAGATACGCAGTATTTT
V gene: TRBV28; clone size: once; J gene: TRBJ1-1; CDR3 length: 15; D gene: TRBD1; CDR3 protein: CASSLTRDRNTEAFF; CDR3 DNA: TGTGCCAGCAGTTTAACGCGGGACAGGAACACTGAAGCTTTCTTT
V gene: TRBV15; clone size: few; J gene: TRBJ1-5; CDR3 length: 20; D gene: TRBD1; CDR3 protein: CATSHNRGGITGQVNQPQHF; CDR3 DNA: TGTGCCACCAGCCATAACCGGGGCGGGATTACTGGACAGGTGAATCAGCCCCAGCATTTT
V gene: TRBV5-1; clone size: NA; J gene: TRBJ1-1; CDR3 length: 16; D gene: NA; CDR3 protein: CASSLAAGVMNTEAFF; CDR3 DNA: TGCGCCAGCAGCTTAGCGGCAGGGGTCATGAACACTGAAGCTTTCTTT
V gene: TRBV7-2; clone size: NA; J gene: TRBJ2-7; CDR3 length: 16; D gene: TRBD2; CDR3 protein: CASSLDLAGGRRKQYF; CDR3 DNA: TGTGCCAGCAGCTTAGACCTAGCGGGAGGGCGGCGCAAGCAGTACTTC
V gene: TRBV6-1; clone size: NA; J gene: TRBJ1-5; CDR3 length: 16; D gene: NA; CDR3 protein: CASSELGGGTNQPQHF; CDR3 DNA: TGTGCCAGCAGTGAGCTGGGGGGGGGAACCAATCAGCCCCAGCATTTT
V gene: TRBV29-1; clone size: NA; J gene: TRBJ1-2; CDR3 length: 13; D gene: NA; CDR3 protein: CSVMTPANYGYTF; CDR3 DNA: TGCAGCGTGATGACACCAGCTAACTATGGCTACACCTTC
V gene: TRBV4-1; clone size: NA; J gene: TRBJ2-5; CDR3 length: 16; D gene: TRBD1; CDR3 protein: CASSQDNRQGSKTQYF; CDR3 DNA: TGCGCCAGCAGCCAAGATAACCGACAGGGGTCCAAGACCCAGTACTTC
V gene: TRBV30; clone size: NA; J gene: TRBJ2-5; CDR3 length: 19; D gene: TRBD2; CDR3 protein: CAWSAWAGGHLRVGETQYF; CDR3 DNA: TGTGCCTGGAGTGCCTGGGCGGGAGGCCACCTGAGGGTTGGAGAGACCCAGTACTTC
V gene: TRBV15; clone size: NA; J gene: TRBJ2-1; CDR3 length: 16; D gene: TRBD2; CDR3 protein: CATSDKRLAGEDEQFF; CDR3 DNA: TGTGCCACCAGCGATAAAAGACTAGCGGGAGAGGATGAGCAGTTCTTC
V gene: TRBV29-1; clone size: NA; J gene: TRBJ1-1; CDR3 length: 13; D gene: NA; CDR3 protein: CSVEWGSGTEAFF; CDR3 DNA: TGCAGCGTTGAATGGGGCTCGGGCACTGAAGCTTTCTTT
V gene: TRBV19; clone size: NA; J gene: TRBJ2-1; CDR3 length: 17; D gene: TRBD2; CDR3 protein: CASSIVASGFGVNEQFF; CDR3 DNA: TGTGCCAGTAGTATTGTGGCTAGCGGGTTTGGGGTAAATGAGCAGTTCTTC
V gene: TRBV11-3; clone size: NA; J gene: TRBJ2-3; CDR3 length: 14; D gene: NA; CDR3 protein: CASSLTQATDTQYF; CDR3 DNA: TGTGCCAGCAGCTTAACCCAAGCCACAGATACGCAGTATTTT
V gene: TRBV11-1; clone size: NA; J gene: TRBJ2-3; CDR3 length: 13; D gene: TRBD2; CDR3 protein: CASGVAGEDTQYF; CDR3 DNA: TGTGCCAGCGGGGTAGCGGGAGAGGATACGCAGTATTTT
V gene: TRBV11-2; clone size: NA; J gene: TRBJ2-7; CDR3 length: 15; D gene: TRBD1; CDR3 protein: CASSLEFGQGYEQYF; CDR3 DNA: TGCGCCAGCAGCTTAGAATTTGGACAGGGCTACGAGCAGTACTTC
V gene: TRBV14; clone size: NA; J gene: TRBJ2-7; CDR3 length: 12; D gene: NA; CDR3 protein: CASSQTFTRQYF; CDR3 DNA: TGTGCCAGCAGCCAGACTTTTACACGGCAGTACTTC
V gene: TRBV29-1; clone size: NA; J gene: TRBJ2-7; CDR3 length: 11; D gene: NA; CDR3 protein: CSVARVDEQYF; CDR3 DNA: TGCAGCGTTGCCAGGGTCGACGAGCAGTACTTC
V gene: TRBV4-2; clone size: NA; J gene: TRBJ2-5; CDR3 length: 15; D gene: NA; CDR3 protein: CASSQDAGRRETQYF; CDR3 DNA: TGTGCCAGCAGCCAAGATGCGGGGCGTCGCGAGACCCAGTACTTC
V gene: TRBV5-1; clone size: NA; J gene: TRBJ2-3; CDR3 length: 17; D gene: TRBD2; CDR3 protein: CASSLGTTSGRADTQYF; CDR3 DNA: TGCGCCAGCAGCTTGGGCACGACTAGCGGGAGAGCAGATACGCAGTATTTT
V gene: TRBV15; clone size: NA; J gene: TRBJ2-1; CDR3 length: 14; D gene: NA; CDR3 protein: CATGGRGSYNEQFF; CDR3 DNA: TGTGCCACTGGGGGAAGGGGGTCCTACAATGAGCAGTTCTTC
V gene: TRBV18; clone size: few; J gene: TRBJ2-7; CDR3 length: 13; D gene: NA; CDR3 protein: CASSPSQDHEQYF; CDR3 DNA: TGTGCCAGCTCACCAAGCCAGGATCACGAGCAGTACTTC
V gene: TRBV12-5; clone size: NA; J gene: TRBJ2-1; CDR3 length: 15; D gene: NA; CDR3 protein: CASAPILSSYNEQFF; CDR3 DNA: TGTGCTAGTGCTCCTATACTGAGCTCCTACAATGAGCAGTTCTTC
V gene: TRBV7-2; clone size: NA; J gene: TRBJ2-3; CDR3 length: 15; D gene: NA; CDR3 protein: CASSLVAGGIDTQYF; CDR3 DNA: TGTGCCAGCAGCTTAGTGGCAGGGGGGATAGATACGCAGTATTTT